Listed here are 28 T cell receptor beta chains from one sample, sequenced in a study of cytomegalovirus exposure and HLA in healthy donors. Both 60 Vbeta primers and 13 Jbeta primers went into the PCR. This table comes from immunoSEQ multiplex PCR, and its TCRdb copy is limited to in-frame clones, with some not included. The sample lists 100,000 or so clones, about 81% occurring once. The sample consisted of PBMCs. Source of these receptors: a man between 25 and 39 years old in good health and CMV-seronegative.

The genes are TRBV11-3 and TRBJ1-4; D ambiguous. The CDR3 runs to 14 residues. V was clipped by 0 bases and J by 7 bases, with 9 bases between them. Germline lookup yields CDR1 SGHNT and CDR2 YENEEA. The chain's CDR3 is CASSLDLGPEKLFF. CDR3 DNA sequence: TGTGCCAGCAGCTTAGATCTCGGTCCTGAAAAACTGTTTTTT.

The chain is built from TRBV11-1 and TRBJ1-1, with a weak D call TRBD1 (6 bases). This CDR3 is 16 amino acids long. V dropped 2 bases and J dropped 2 bases, with 15 bases sitting between them. CDR1 SGHAT and CDR2 FQDESV come from the germline V gene (reference sequence). CDR3 amino acids: CASSLTGTTVNTEAFF. CDR3 coding DNA: TGTGCCAGCAGCTTAACAGGGACAACAGTCAACACTGAAGCTTTCTTT.

The J gene is TRBJ2-7, the V gene TRBV10-3; tentative D call: TRBD2 (5 bases). V was pared by 0 bases and J by 9 bases, with 15 bases between. Germline V lookup: CDR1 ENHRY, CDR2 SYGVKD. The CDR3 totals 14 residues. The CDR3 DNA reads as TGTGCCATCAGTGAGTCGATCGTGGGGAGTTGGCAGTACTTC. This sequence encodes CAISESIVGSWQYF.

This sequence joins TRBV9 and TRBJ2-3; TRBD1 matches 7 bases. The CDR3 is 16 residues long. Trimming at V came to 4 bases and at J to 4 bases, leaving 12 bases not matched to a gene. Looked up from germline, CDR1 is SGDLS and CDR2 is YYNGEE. The DNA of the CDR3 is TGTGCCAGCAGCCCCCCCAGGGCAGGGGGAGCAGATACGCAGTATTTT. It codes for CASSPPRAGGADTQYF. Supplemented by reference TRBV9 and TRBJ2-3, the full variable domain reads DSGVTQTPKHLITATGQRVTLRCSPRSGDLSVYWYQQSLDQGLQFLIQYYNGEERAKGNILERFSAQQFPDLHSELNLSSLELGDSALYFCASSPPRAGGADTQYFGPGTRLTVL.

This clone appeared a single time. The chain combines TRBV4-3 with TRBJ1-4; tentatively, D is TRBD1 (6 bases). V gave up 0 bases and J gave up 6 bases, with 20 bases separating them. The CDR3 has 18 residues. Germline assignment: CDR1 LGHNA and CDR2 YSLEER. CDR3 sequence: CASSQEISGTTVYEKLFF. The CDR3 region has the DNA TGCGCCAGCAGCCAAGAGATATCGGGGACAACCGTTTATGAAAAACTGTTTTTT.

The chain uses TRBV2 and TRBJ2-2, with D possibly TRBD1 on 5 matching bases. Trimming removed 7 bases at V and 2 bases at J, with 14 bases between. Germline CDR1 is SNHLY and CDR2 is FYNNEI. The CDR3 has 15 residues. CDR3: CASTGARENTGELFF. For the CDR3, the DNA is TGTGCCAGCACTGGGGCCAGGGAAAACACCGGGGAGCTGTTTTTT.

This chain uses TRBV5-1 with TRBJ1-1; possible D gene TRBD1, 6 bases. The CDR3 spans 17 residues. The ends were cut back, 0 bases at V and 5 bases at J, with 20 bases in the middle. CDR1 is SGHRS and CDR2 is YFSETQ in the germline V gene. The CDR3 here is CASSLGDTTRRITEAFF. The CDR3 DNA sequence: TGCGCCAGCAGCTTGGGGGACACAACCCGGCGGATAACTGAAGCTTTCTTT.

The chain is built from TRBV9 and TRBJ1-4; the match to TRBD1 covers 9 bases. V gave up 3 bases and J gave up 8 bases; unmatched junction bases: 11. This CDR3 contains 16 residues. Germline V gene data show CDR1 as SGDLS and CDR2 as YYNGEE. The CDR3 sequence: CASSDWPGQGGEKLFF. Here the CDR3 DNA reads TGTGCCAGCAGCGATTGGCCGGGACAGGGAGGGGAAAAACTGTTTTTT.

This chain uses TRBV10-1 with TRBJ1-4; D possibly corresponds to TRBD1 (6 bases). V gave up 6 bases and J gave up 5 bases, with 13 bases separating them. Per the germline V gene, CDR1 is WNHNN and CDR2 is SYGVQD (reference sequence). The CDR3 runs to 14 residues. CDR3 DNA: TGCGCCAGCAGCTCAGGGGCGCAAAATGAAAAACTGTTTTTT. Protein product: CASSSGAQNEKLFF.

This rearrangement joins TRBV5-1 to TRBJ2-7; 10 bases are a match to TRBD2. Germline-derived CDR1 and CDR2 are SGHRS and YFSETQ. This CDR3 is built from 14 residues. J gave up 7 bases and V 0 bases, and 4 bases lay outside the gene matches. CDR3 nucleotide sequence: TGCGCCAGCAGCTTGGAACTAGCGGGGAGAGAGCAGTACTTC. Its translation: CASSLELAGREQYF. Full variable domain (rest looked up from reference TRBV5-1 and TRBJ2-7): KAGVTQTPRYLIKTRGQQVTLSCSPISGHRSVSWYQQTPGQGLQFLFEYFSETQRNKGNFPGRFSGRQFSNSRSEMNVSTLELGDSALYLCASSLELAGREQYFGPGTRLTVT.

The rearrangement uses TRBV15 and TRBJ2-5; tentatively, D is TRBD1 (5 bases). This CDR3 region has 20 residues. Trimming pared 0 bases from V and 4 bases from J, leaving 27 bases between. Germline loops: CDR1 LNHNV, CDR2 YYDKDF (reference sequence). The CDR3 bases are TGTGCCACCAGCAGAGAGGCCCCAGGGCTCCTCGGGCCTTTCCGAGAGACCCAGTACTTC. It codes for CATSREAPGLLGPFRETQYF.

J is TRBJ1-4 and V is TRBV5-4, with 7 bases that match TRBD1. The CDR3 contains 14 residues. Trimming at V came to 4 bases and at J to 2 bases, leaving 2 bases not matched to a gene. Germline V gene lookup returns CDR1 SGHNT and CDR2 YYREEE (reference sequence). The CDR3 sequence is CASSMGQTNEKLFF. In DNA form, the CDR3 reads TGTGCCAGCAGCATGGGACAGACTAATGAAAAACTGTTTTTT.

The J gene is TRBJ1-1, the V gene TRBV27, with 8 bases identical to TRBD1. Unmatched junction bases numbered 4, after V lost 2 bases and J lost 5 bases. Germline V gene lookup returns CDR1 MNHEY and CDR2 SMNVEV (reference sequence). This CDR3 has 14 residues. CDR3 loop: CASSLGQGGTEAFF. CDR3 nucleotide sequence: TGTGCCAGCAGTTTAGGACAGGGAGGTACTGAAGCTTTCTTT.

This chain connects TRBV2 to TRBJ1-5, with a possible D match to TRBD1 (5 bases). The CDR3 extends over 14 amino acids. The germline gives CDR1 SNHLY, CDR2 FYNNEI. Trimming pared 6 bases from V and 0 bases from J, leaving 9 bases between. The CDR3 sequence is CASRQGNSNQPQHF. The CDR3 DNA reads as TGTGCCAGCAGGCAGGGTAATAGCAATCAGCCCCAGCATTTT.

The genes are TRBV6-1 and TRBJ2-3; TRBD2 is a possible D gene (5 bases). The V gene lost 4 bases and the J gene lost 0 bases, with 17 bases spanning the gap. The CDR3 is 17 residues long. From germline, CDR1 is MNHNS and CDR2 SASEGT. This CDR3 reads CASSVGGRSASTDTQYF. CDR3 nucleotide sequence: TGTGCCAGCAGTGTAGGAGGCAGGAGTGCTAGCACAGATACGCAGTATTTT.

The genes are TRBV5-5 and TRBJ2-7; D perhaps matches TRBD1 (7 bases). V lost 4 bases to trimming and J lost 2 bases, with 10 bases between them. This CDR3 comprises 13 residues. CDR1 and CDR2 from the germline V gene are SGHKS and YYEKEE (reference sequence). The DNA for the CDR3 is TGTGCCAGCAGCACCAGGGGGGCCTACGAGCAGTACTTC. Translation gives CASSTRGAYEQYF. Based on the CDR3 plus reference TRBV5-5 and TRBJ2-7, the full variable domain is DAGVTQSPTHLIKTRGQQVTLRCSPISGHKSVSWYQQVLGQGPQFIFQYYEKEERGRGNFPDRFSARQFPNYSSELNVNALLLGDSALYLCASSTRGAYEQYFGPGTRLTVT.

V and J are TRBV27 and TRBJ2-7; 7 bases are a match to TRBD1. Germline V gives CDR1 MNHEY, CDR2 SMNVEV (reference sequence). With V trimmed by 2 bases and J by 0 bases, 7 bases remained unmatched. This CDR3 is 16 amino acids long. This CDR3 is CASSLIATGSSYEQYF. In DNA form, the CDR3 reads TGTGCCAGCAGTTTAATTGCGACAGGGTCCTCCTACGAGCAGTACTTC.

CDR3 coding DNA: TGTGCCTGGAGTGGGGGGGGCCGGGGAGAAAAACTGTTTTTT. This encodes CAWSGGGRGEKLFF. The chain couples TRBV30 to TRBJ1-4, with D tentatively TRBD1 (6 bases). The germline V gene has CDR1 GTSNPN and CDR2 SVGIG (reference sequence). Between the trimmed V and J ends, which lost 1 base and 8 bases, there was a span of 14 bases. The CDR3 totals 14 residues.

This clone has more than one count but fewer than ten. This chain uses TRBV29-1 with TRBJ1-3; 7 nucleotides match TRBD1. Germline V gene lookup returns CDR1 SQVTM and CDR2 ANQGSEA. V was pared by 6 bases and J by 2 bases, with 4 bases of the junction left unmatched. The CDR3 is 13 amino acids. The CDR3 nucleotides read TGCAGCGTCGAGACAGGGACTGGAAACACCATATATTTT. Translated: CSVETGTGNTIYF.

The chain links TRBV4-1 to TRBJ2-7; D not certain. Germline V gene data show CDR1 as MGHRA and CDR2 as YSYEKL. V lost 1 base and J 5 bases, leaving 3 bases between the germline ends. The CDR3 contains 11 residues. CDR3: CASSQANEQYF. The CDR3 DNA sequence: TGCGCCAGCAGCCAAGCCAACGAGCAGTACTTC.

The chain carries TRBV28 and TRBJ2-4; a possible D gene is TRBD2 (5 bases). Germline assignment: CDR1 MDHEN and CDR2 SYDVKM. The ends were cut back, 5 bases at V and 11 bases at J, with 13 bases in the middle. The CDR3 is made up of 12 amino acids. CDR3 sequence reads: CASSRAAGVQYF. CDR3 DNA sequence: TGTGCCAGCAGTCGCGCCGCCGGGGTTCAGTACTTC.

The rearrangement joins TRBV19 to TRBJ2-6, with D hard to call. V shed 4 bases and J shed 0 bases, with 4 bases lying between them. The CDR3 loop spans 14 amino acids. Germline assignment: CDR1 LNHDA and CDR2 SQIVND (reference sequence). CDR3 nucleotide sequence: TGTGCCAGTAGTAGGCCCTCTGGGGCCAACGTCCTGACTTTC. It is translated as CASSRPSGANVLTF. Together with reference TRBV19 and TRBJ2-6, the CDR3 gives the full variable domain: DGGITQSPKYLFRKEGQNVTLSCEQNLNHDAMYWYRQDPGQGLRLIYYSQIVNDFQKGDIAEGYSVSREKKESFPLTVTSAQKNPTAFYLCASSRPSGANVLTFGAGSRLTVL.

The chain links TRBV28 to TRBJ2-7, with 9 bases matching TRBD1. The CDR3 is 15 amino acids. J gave up 4 bases and V 8 bases, and 12 bases lay outside the gene matches. The germline V gene has CDR1 MDHEN and CDR2 SYDVKM. As DNA, the CDR3 is TGTGCCAGCCACGGATCCGGGACAGGGTTTTACGAGCAGTACTTC. Its protein is CASHGSGTGFYEQYF. The full variable domain, completed using reference TRBV28 and TRBJ2-7, is DVKVTQSSRYLVKRTGEKVFLECVQDMDHENMFWYRQDPGLGLRLIYFSYDVKMKEKGDIPEGYSVSREKKERFSLILESASTNQTSMYLCASHGSGTGFYEQYFGPGTRLTVT.

The rearrangement joins TRBV7-3 to TRBJ2-1; 8 positions match TRBD2. Trimming cost V 1 base and J 0 bases; bases outside gene matches: 5. This CDR3 spans 17 amino acids. Germline loops: CDR1 SGHTA, CDR2 FQGTGA. In DNA form, the CDR3 reads TGTGCCAGCAGCTTAAGGGGAGCGGGAGCCTCCTACAATGAGCAGTTCTTC. It translates to CASSLRGAGASYNEQFF.

The rearrangement uses TRBV14 and TRBJ2-7; D call uncertain. V dropped 5 bases and J dropped 3 bases, with 8 bases sitting between them. Germline V gives CDR1 SGHDN, CDR2 FVKESK. The CDR3 has 12 amino acids. The CDR3 bases are TGTGCCAGCAGCGTATTCCTCTACGAGCAGTACTTC. Its translation: CASSVFLYEQYF. The entire variable domain, with the rest obtained from reference TRBV14 and TRBJ2-7, is as follows: EAGVTQFPSHSVIEKGQTVTLRCDPISGHDNLYWYRRVMGKEIKFLLHFVKESKQDESGMPNNRFLAERTGGTYSTLKVQPAELEDSGVYFCASSVFLYEQYFGPGTRLTVT.

This clone was detected only a few times. V is TRBV5-1 and J is TRBJ2-6; 7 bases map to TRBD1. The CDR3 loop spans 14 amino acids. Per the germline V gene, CDR1 is SGHRS and CDR2 is YFSETQ. V shed 6 bases, J shed 3 bases, and the junction held 3 bases outside the gene matches. The CDR3 coding sequence is TGCGCCAGCAAGGGGGCGCTTGGGGCCAACGTCCTGACTTTC. Translated, it gives CASKGALGANVLTF.

The V gene is TRBV14, the J gene TRBJ1-6; D gene uncertain. Trimming shortened V by 4 bases and J by 4 bases, and 17 bases separated the two germline ends. Germline assignment: CDR1 SGHDN and CDR2 FVKESK. The CDR3 totals 17 residues. CDR3 coding DNA: TGTGCCAGCAGCCGTGCGGGCGGAGTAGGATATAATTCACCCCTCCACTTT. Its translation is CASSRAGGVGYNSPLHF. The whole variable domain, filled in from reference TRBV14 and TRBJ1-6, reads EAGVTQFPSHSVIEKGQTVTLRCDPISGHDNLYWYRRVMGKEIKFLLHFVKESKQDESGMPNNRFLAERTGGTYSTLKVQPAELEDSGVYFCASSRAGGVGYNSPLHFGNGTRLTVT.

V and J are TRBV7-9 and TRBJ2-7, with a weak D call TRBD2 (5 bases). V lost 0 bases to trimming and J lost 2 bases, with 8 bases between them. CDR1 is SEHNR and CDR2 is FQNEAQ in the germline V gene (reference sequence). The CDR3 contains 14 residues. The CDR3 DNA reads as TGTGCCAGCAGCTTAGCTTACGGGGCCTACGAGCAGTACTTC. It translates to CASSLAYGAYEQYF.